The clone carrying this TCR beta chain was observed once. The data originate from a study of PD-L1 blockade in urothelial cancer. Enrolled patients showed locally advanced or metastatic urothelial carcinoma. Trimming took 6 bases from V and 11 from J, leaving 19 bases between them. The CDR3 has 14 amino acids. Germline loops: CDR1 SNHLY, CDR2 FYNNEI. Each PCR contained spiked-in synthetic TCR analog templates. The assay was immunoSEQ multiplex PCR, and TCRdb's table has in-frame clones only and misses some. This table holds 20,000 to 25,000 clones, about 90% found once. Sequencing used PBMCs, obtained around atezolizumab (anti-PD-L1) treatment. This clonotype was sampled from a woman aged 60-70 years with urothelial cancer. The rearrangement joins TRBV2 to TRBJ1-4; possibly TRBD1 for D (6 bases). The DNA of the CDR3 is TGTGCCAGCAGAATAACAGGGTTAATGATGAAACTGTTTTTT. Translated, it gives CASRITGLMMKLFF.